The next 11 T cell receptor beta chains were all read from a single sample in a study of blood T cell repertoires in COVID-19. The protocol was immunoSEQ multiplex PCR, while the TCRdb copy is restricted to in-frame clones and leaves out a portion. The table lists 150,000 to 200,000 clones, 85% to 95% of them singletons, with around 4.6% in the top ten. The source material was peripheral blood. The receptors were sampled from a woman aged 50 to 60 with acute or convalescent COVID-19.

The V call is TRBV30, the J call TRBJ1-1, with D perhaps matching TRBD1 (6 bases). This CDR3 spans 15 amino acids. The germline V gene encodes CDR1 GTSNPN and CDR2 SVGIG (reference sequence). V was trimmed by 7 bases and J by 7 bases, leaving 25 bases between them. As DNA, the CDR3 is TGTGCCTCAAGGGGGTCAAGTCGGGTTCAGGGTGAAGCTTTCTTT. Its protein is CASRGSSRVQGEAFF.

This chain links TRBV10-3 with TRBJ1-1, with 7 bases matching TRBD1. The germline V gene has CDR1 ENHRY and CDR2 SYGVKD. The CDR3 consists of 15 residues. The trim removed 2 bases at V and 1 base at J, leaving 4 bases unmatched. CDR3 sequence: CAISEGGQPNTEAFF. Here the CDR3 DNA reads TGTGCCATCAGTGAGGGGGGACAGCCGAACACTGAAGCTTTCTTT.

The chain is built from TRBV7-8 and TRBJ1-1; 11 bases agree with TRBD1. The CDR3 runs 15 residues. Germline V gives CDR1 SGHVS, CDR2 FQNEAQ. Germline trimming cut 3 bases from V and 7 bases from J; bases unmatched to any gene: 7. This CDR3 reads CASSFMGTGGVEAFF. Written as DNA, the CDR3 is TGTGCCAGCAGCTTCATGGGGACAGGGGGAGTTGAAGCTTTCTTT.

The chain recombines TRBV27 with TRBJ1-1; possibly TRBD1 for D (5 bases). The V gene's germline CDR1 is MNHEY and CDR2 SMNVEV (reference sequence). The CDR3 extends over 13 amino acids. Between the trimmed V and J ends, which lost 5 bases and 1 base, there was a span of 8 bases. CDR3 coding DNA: TGTGCCAGCAGTATAACAGGGAACACTGAAGCTTTCTTT. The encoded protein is CASSITGNTEAFF.

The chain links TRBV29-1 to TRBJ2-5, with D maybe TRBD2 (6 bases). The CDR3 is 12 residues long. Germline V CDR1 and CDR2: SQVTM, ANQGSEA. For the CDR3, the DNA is TGCAGTCGCGGGGTCCTAAGAAAGACCCAGTACTTC. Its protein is CSRGVLRKTQYF.

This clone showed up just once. The CDR3 spells CASRQGIGGNQPQHF. The DNA for the CDR3 is TGTGCCAGCCGACAGGGAATCGGTGGCAATCAGCCCCAGCATTTT. V usage is TRBV27 and J usage is TRBJ1-5, with 7 nucleotides matching TRBD1. CDR1 is MNHEY, CDR2 SMNVEV, per germline (reference sequence). V dropped 8 bases and J dropped 2; count of bases not matched to a gene: 9. The CDR3 has 15 residues.

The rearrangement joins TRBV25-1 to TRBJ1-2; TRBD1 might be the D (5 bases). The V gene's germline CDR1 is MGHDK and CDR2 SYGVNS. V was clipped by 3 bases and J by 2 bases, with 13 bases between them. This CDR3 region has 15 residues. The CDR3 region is CASSDLADRNYGYTF. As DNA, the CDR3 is TGTGCCAGCAGTGATCTGGCAGACAGAAACTATGGCTACACCTTC.

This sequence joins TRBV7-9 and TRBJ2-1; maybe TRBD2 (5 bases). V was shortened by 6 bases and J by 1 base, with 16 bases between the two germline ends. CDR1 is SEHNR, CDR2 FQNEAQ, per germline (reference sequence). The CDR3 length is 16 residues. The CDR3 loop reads CASRPKGEGSYNEQFF. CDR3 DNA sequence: TGTGCCAGCAGGCCGAAGGGAGAAGGGTCCTACAATGAGCAGTTCTTC.

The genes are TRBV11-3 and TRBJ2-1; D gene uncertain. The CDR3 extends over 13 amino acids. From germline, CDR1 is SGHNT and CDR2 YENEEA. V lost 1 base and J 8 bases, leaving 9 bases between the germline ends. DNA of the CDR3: TGTGCCAGCAGCTTAGGCGGTAGAGATGAGCAGTTCTTC. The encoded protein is CASSLGGRDEQFF.

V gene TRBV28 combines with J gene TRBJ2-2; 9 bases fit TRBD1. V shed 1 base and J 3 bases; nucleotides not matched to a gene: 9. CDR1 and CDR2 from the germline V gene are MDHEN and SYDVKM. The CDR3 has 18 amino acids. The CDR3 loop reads CASSLSDSDRGYTGELFF. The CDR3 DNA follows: TGTGCCAGCAGTTTATCCGACTCGGACAGGGGATACACCGGGGAGCTGTTTTTT. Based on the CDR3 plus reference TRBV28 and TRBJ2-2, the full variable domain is DVKVTQSSRYLVKRTGEKVFLECVQDMDHENMFWYRQDPGLGLRLIYFSYDVKMKEKGDIPEGYSVSREKKERFSLILESASTNQTSMYLCASSLSDSDRGYTGELFFGEGSRLTVL.

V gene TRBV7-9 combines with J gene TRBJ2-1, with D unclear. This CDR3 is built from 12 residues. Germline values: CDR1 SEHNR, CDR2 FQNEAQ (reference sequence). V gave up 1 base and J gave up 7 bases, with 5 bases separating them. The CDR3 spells CASSLVVNEQFF. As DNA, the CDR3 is TGTGCCAGCAGCTTAGTAGTGAATGAGCAGTTCTTC. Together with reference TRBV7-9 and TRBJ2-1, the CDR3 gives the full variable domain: DTGVSQNPRHKITKRGQNVTFRCDPISEHNRLYWYRQTLGQGPEFLTYFQNEAQLEKSRLLSDRFSAERPKGSFSTLEIQRTEQGDSAMYLCASSLVVNEQFFGPGTRLTVL.